This T cell receptor beta chain was identified during a study of T cell responses to AZD1222 COVID-19 vaccine. V was cut by 4 bases and J by 8 bases, with 16 bases left in between. CDR3 length: 14 amino acids. Germline V gives CDR1 SGHRS, CDR2 YFSETQ. Clones were sequenced by immunoSEQ multiplex PCR, and TCRdb holds only the in-frame ones, with some missing. This sample has 150,000 to 200,000 clones, with 90% found just once. This rearrangement joins TRBV5-1 to TRBJ2-1; possible D gene TRBD1, 5 bases. The TCR comes from an adult in good health. Sequences were derived from peripheral blood, sampled on day 0 of AZD1222 vaccination. The CDR3 region has the DNA TGCGCCAGCAGCAGGCAGGGAATAACAGATGAGCAGTTCTTC. Protein: CASSRQGITDEQFF.